The 25 T cell receptor beta chains below come from one sample, sequenced in a study of blood T cell repertoires in COVID-19. TCRdb's table, derived via immunoSEQ multiplex PCR, lists solely in-frame clones and lacks some. Here the sample spans about 180,000 clones, 75% to 90% being singletons. The specimen sequenced was PBMCs or T cells enriched from blood (not recorded which). These receptors all come from a man aged 35-49 years who had recovered from COVID-19.

This clone was counted a single time. The J gene is TRBJ2-7, the V gene TRBV5-1; no firm D call. V was cut by 0 bases and J by 2 bases, with 15 bases left in between. CDR1 and CDR2 from the germline V gene are SGHRS and YFSETQ. The CDR3 runs 16 residues. CDR3 residues: CASSLERQRLAYEQYF. The CDR3 coding sequence is TGCGCCAGCAGCTTGGAAAGGCAGAGGCTGGCCTACGAGCAGTACTTC.

This chain connects TRBV7-9 to TRBJ1-2; D not certain. Germline-derived CDR1 and CDR2 are SEHNR and FQNEAQ (reference sequence). This CDR3 region has 16 residues. The V and J ends lost 5 bases and 4 bases respectively, with 20 bases between them. CDR3 bases: TGTGCCAGCAGCCACAGAAGAATCTCAACTTTCTATGGCTACACCTTC. Translated: CASSHRRISTFYGYTF.

This clone has more than one count but fewer than ten. The CDR3 nucleotides are TGTGCCAGCAAAGGTGGGACTGGCTACAATGAGCAGTTCTTC. Its protein is CASKGGTGYNEQFF. The chain links TRBV6-5 to TRBJ2-1; D possibly corresponds to TRBD2 (6 bases). The CDR3 is made up of 14 amino acids. Germline CDR1 is MNHEY and CDR2 is SVGAGI. V was shortened by 7 bases and J by 3 bases, with 13 bases between the two germline ends.

The genes are TRBV27 and TRBJ2-2; tentatively, D is TRBD2 (7 bases). Trimming pared 2 bases from V and 6 bases from J, leaving 10 bases between. CDR3 length: 14 residues. Looked up from germline, CDR1 is MNHEY and CDR2 is SMNVEV (reference sequence). The CDR3: CASSLAGAAGELFF. CDR3 DNA sequence: TGTGCCAGCAGTTTAGCGGGGGCAGCCGGGGAGCTGTTTTTT.

V gene TRBV15 combines with J gene TRBJ1-5; 7 bases map to TRBD1. The CDR3 is 15 amino acids. CDR1 and CDR2 from the germline V gene are LNHNV and YYDKDF (reference sequence). The junction had 7 bases not matched to a gene; V was cut back by 8 bases and J by 0 bases. CDR3: CATGTGVGSNQPQHF. As DNA, the CDR3 is TGTGCCACCGGAACAGGGGTCGGTAGCAATCAGCCCCAGCATTTT.

This rearrangement joins TRBV28 to TRBJ1-1; D remains ambiguous. V lost 2 bases, J lost 6 bases, and 10 bases lay in between. The CDR3 has 13 amino acids. Germline lookup yields CDR1 MDHEN and CDR2 SYDVKM. The CDR3 reads CASSLPGLPEAFF. CDR3 DNA: TGTGCCAGCAGTTTACCAGGATTACCTGAAGCTTTCTTT.

This rearrangement joins TRBV5-1 to TRBJ2-2; perhaps TRBD2 as D (5 bases). The CDR3 is 16 amino acids. V lost 4 bases and J 4 bases, leaving 17 bases between the germline ends. Looked up from germline, CDR1 is SGHRS and CDR2 is YFSETQ. The CDR3 is CASSLAPGSRTGELFF. The CDR3 nucleotides read TGCGCCAGCAGCCTTGCCCCTGGGAGCCGCACCGGGGAGCTGTTTTTT.

The V gene is TRBV15, the J gene TRBJ2-7; D perhaps matches TRBD1 (6 bases). Trimming stripped 8 bases from V and 3 bases from J, with 17 bases between. The CDR3 runs 14 residues. Germline V gene sequence: CDR1 LNHNV, CDR2 YYDKDF (reference sequence). CDR3 region: CATRAGEEDYEQYF. The CDR3 DNA sequence: TGTGCCACCCGCGCAGGGGAAGAGGACTACGAGCAGTACTTC.

The V gene is TRBV4-1, the J gene TRBJ1-4; D perhaps matches TRBD1 (6 bases). V was trimmed by 4 bases and J by 3 bases, leaving 15 bases between them. Germline lookup yields CDR1 MGHRA and CDR2 YSYEKL. CDR3 size: 16 residues. The CDR3 here is CASSRSPGDANEKLFF. Written as DNA, the CDR3 is TGCGCCAGCAGCCGGAGCCCAGGGGACGCTAATGAAAAACTGTTTTTT.

The chain links TRBV7-9 to TRBJ2-1; 12 positions match TRBD2. The CDR3 is 18 amino acids. V dropped 3 bases and J dropped 7; count of bases not matched to a gene: 13. Looked up from germline, CDR1 is SEHNR and CDR2 is FQNEAQ (reference sequence). For the CDR3, the DNA is TGTGCCAGCAGCTTCCTTAAGTTGACTAGCGGGGGCGGGAATGAGCAGTTCTTC. It specifies CASSFLKLTSGGGNEQFF.

The chain uses TRBV19 and TRBJ2-7, with TRBD1 matching over 8 bases. The CDR3 spans 13 residues. Germline loops: CDR1 LNHDA, CDR2 SQIVND (reference sequence). V gave up 4 bases and J gave up 5 bases; unmatched junction bases: 4. In DNA, the CDR3 is TGTGCCAGTAGTACAGGGGGCAAGAACGAGCAGTACTTC. Its translation is CASSTGGKNEQYF.

This chain links TRBV9 with TRBJ1-6; TRBD1 is a possible D gene (5 bases). With 3 bases removed from V and 6 bases from J, the gap between germline ends came to 10 bases. The CDR3 is 14 amino acids. Germline assignment: CDR1 SGDLS and CDR2 YYNGEE. CDR3 in DNA: TGTGCCAGCAGCGCACAGGCCATTAATTCACCCCTCCACTTT. This translates into CASSAQAINSPLHF.

The chain has TRBV3-1 (or the pseudogene TRBV3-2) and TRBJ1-5; TRBD1 matches at 9 bases. The CDR3 length is 15 residues. CDR1 and CDR2 (germline): LGHDT, YNNKEL (reference sequence). Trimming took 1 base from V and 2 from J; bases not matched to a gene: 0. The CDR3 nucleotides are TGTGCCAGCAGCCAAGGGACAGGGGGCAATCAGCCCCAGCATTTT. This encodes CASSQGTGGNQPQHF.

V is TRBV6-5 and J is TRBJ1-2; 9 bases match TRBD1. CDR1 is MNHEY and CDR2 is SVGAGI in the germline V gene. The V and J ends lost 6 bases and 4 bases, in that order; junction bases with no gene match: 3. The CDR3 contains 13 residues. CDR3: CASRETGGYGYTF. The CDR3 DNA sequence: TGTGCCAGCAGAGAGACAGGGGGCTATGGCTACACCTTC.

This rearrangement joins TRBV19 to TRBJ1-1, with D tentatively TRBD1 (6 bases). This CDR3 has 18 amino acids. Germline V lookup: CDR1 LNHDA, CDR2 SQIVND (reference sequence). V lost 6 bases and J lost 0, with 23 bases in between. This CDR3 is CASSQKMKQGRMNTEAFF. The CDR3 DNA sequence: TGTGCCAGTAGCCAAAAAATGAAACAGGGTAGAATGAACACTGAAGCTTTCTTT.

The chain links TRBV29-1 to TRBJ1-1; 9 bases match TRBD1. The J segment lost 1 base and the V segment lost 3 bases, leaving 3 bases of the junction unmatched. CDR1 and CDR2 from the germline V gene are SQVTM and ANQGSEA. The CDR3 runs to 14 residues. The CDR3 nucleotides are TGCAGCGTTGATACGGACAGGGGGAACACTGAAGCTTTCTTT. Its translation: CSVDTDRGNTEAFF.

V is TRBV9 and J is TRBJ2-5, with a possible D match to TRBD1 (5 bases). CDR3 length equals 15 residues. The germline V gene has CDR1 SGDLS and CDR2 YYNGEE. V lost 2 bases and J lost 2, with 13 bases in between. The CDR3 DNA reads as TGTGCCAGCAGCGTGGGGCGCCTTTTACAAGAGACCCAGTACTTC. It translates to CASSVGRLLQETQYF.

V and J are TRBV29-1 and TRBJ2-7; the match to TRBD2 covers 9 bases. Germline-derived CDR1 and CDR2 are SQVTM and ANQGSEA. With 4 bases clipped from V and 0 bases from J, the junction kept 4 bases outside the gene matches. The CDR3 is made up of 14 amino acids. Here the CDR3 DNA reads TGCAGCGTTGCTAGCGGGGTAAGCTCCTACGAGCAGTACTTC. It encodes CSVASGVSSYEQYF.

This clone was seen repeatedly, ten times or more. The chain joins TRBV7-8 to TRBJ2-1; the match to TRBD2 covers 13 bases. Germline V gives CDR1 SGHVS, CDR2 FQNEAQ. V lost 5 bases, J lost 9 bases, and 7 bases stayed unmatched. The CDR3 contains 15 residues. The CDR3: CASSTQLAGGSEQFF. DNA of the CDR3: TGTGCCAGCAGCACCCAACTAGCGGGGGGGTCTGAGCAGTTCTTC.

The sample holds one count of this clone. This rearrangement joins TRBV11-2 to TRBJ2-7; 11 bases are shared with TRBD2. CDR3 length: 13 amino acids. V lost 7 bases to trimming and J lost 3 bases; unmatched junction nucleotides: 2. From germline, CDR1 is SGHAT and CDR2 FQNNGV. CDR3 sequence (DNA): TGTGCCAGCACCGGGACTAGCGGCTACGAGCAGTACTTC. Translation: CASTGTSGYEQYF.

V is TRBV6-1 and J is TRBJ1-4; D ambiguous. Germline CDR1 MNHNS, CDR2 SASEGT. V lost 2 bases to trimming and J lost 0 bases, with 19 bases between them. This CDR3 comprises 19 residues. The CDR3 region has the DNA TGTGCCAGCAGTGAAAGTCTTAGTTCGGGAGTTGCAACTAATGAAAAACTGTTTTTT. Translation gives CASSESLSSGVATNEKLFF.

The V gene is TRBV29-1, the J gene TRBJ1-2; D is perhaps TRBD1 (5 bases). The CDR3 contains 15 residues. Between the trimmed V and J ends, which lost 0 bases and 0 bases, there was a span of 11 bases. Germline CDR1 reads SQVTM; CDR2 reads ANQGSEA. CDR3 sequence: CSVEDWGSSNYGYTF. The CDR3 nucleotides are TGCAGCGTTGAAGATTGGGGCAGTTCTAACTATGGCTACACCTTC.

About this clone itself: Additional DNA sequences in this sample encode the identical CDR3. The DNA of the CDR3 is TGTGCCAGCAGTCCCCGGGACAGGGGGAACACTGAAGCTTTCTTT. As protein: CASSPRDRGNTEAFF. The rearrangement joins TRBV6-5 to TRBJ1-1; 10 bases line up with TRBD1. After removal of 5 bases from V and 1 base from J, the junction contained 4 bases not matched to a gene. The CDR3 has 15 residues. CDR1 and CDR2 from the germline V gene are MNHEY and SVGAGI.

In its sample, this clone was seen once. The chain recombines TRBV28 with TRBJ1-5; no clear D gene. This CDR3 contains 14 residues. Germline V gives CDR1 MDHEN, CDR2 SYDVKM. V lost 7 bases and J lost 2, with 12 bases in between. In DNA form, the CDR3 reads TGTGCCAGCACCGTTCCCACAGGCAATCAGCCCCAGCATTTT. This gives the protein CASTVPTGNQPQHF.

The V gene is TRBV25-1, the J gene TRBJ2-1; 9 bases map to TRBD1. The germline V gene has CDR1 MGHDK and CDR2 SYGVNS. This CDR3 comprises 16 residues. V shed 4 bases, J shed 7 bases, and the junction held 11 bases outside the gene matches. The CDR3 sequence is CASSGLPGQGGNEQFF. The CDR3 DNA reads TGTGCCAGCAGTGGGCTCCCGGGACAGGGTGGTAATGAGCAGTTCTTC.